These 27 T cell receptor beta chains came from one sample sequenced in a study of blood T cell repertoires in COVID-19 (dated by TCRdb to 2018 to 2021). The library was obtained by the immunoSEQ multiplex PCR assay. TCRdb stores this immuneACCESS table with in-frame sequences only. Part of the clones is absent; in the studies checked, under half of the shortfall reflects unresolved V genes, and no reason is known for the rest. This sample gives around 83,000 clones in total; 86% of them show up just once. The ten most abundant clones make up about 30% of the sample. Sequenced: peripheral blood. These TCRs come from a man aged 45 to 65 with active or convalescent COVID-19.

This chain joins TRBV3-1 (or the pseudogene TRBV3-2) and TRBJ2-7, with D perhaps TRBD2 (6 bases). Germline CDR1 and CDR2: LGHDT and YNNKEL (reference sequence). The CDR3 has 16 amino acids. V lost 0 bases and J 9 bases, leaving 21 bases between the germline ends. The DNA for the CDR3 is TGTGCCAGCAGCCAAGATCTTGGGCGGGGACCTGGGGGGCAGTACTTC. Its protein product is CASSQDLGRGPGGQYF.

The V gene is TRBV28, the J gene TRBJ2-1, with D perhaps TRBD1 (5 bases). This CDR3 contains 18 residues. Looked up from germline, CDR1 is MDHEN and CDR2 is SYDVKM. V lost 7 bases and J 1 base, leaving 23 bases between the germline ends. DNA of the CDR3: TGTGCCAGCAAGGGGAACTCCTTTCGAGATTCATCCTACAATGAGCAGTTCTTC. It specifies CASKGNSFRDSSYNEQFF.

CDR3 in amino acids: CASSERTRIAGTDTQYF. The DNA of the CDR3 is TGCGCCAGCAGCGAAAGGACTAGAATTGCAGGGACAGATACGCAGTATTTT. This sequence joins TRBV5-1 and TRBJ2-3, with 7 bases that match TRBD2. The trim removed 4 bases at V and 3 bases at J, leaving 14 bases unmatched. The CDR3 extends over 17 amino acids. Germline-derived CDR1 and CDR2 are SGHRS and YFSETQ. The complete variable domain, with remaining parts taken from reference TRBV5-1 and TRBJ2-3, reads KAGVTQTPRYLIKTRGQQVTLSCSPISGHRSVSWYQQTPGQGLQFLFEYFSETQRNKGNFPGRFSGRQFSNSRSEMNVSTLELGDSALYLCASSERTRIAGTDTQYFGPGTRLTVL.

The genes are TRBV7-9 and TRBJ1-6, with 7 bases that match TRBD1. Per the germline V gene, CDR1 is SEHNR and CDR2 is FQNEAQ (reference sequence). This CDR3 has 17 residues. Unmatched junction bases numbered 13, after V lost 4 bases and J lost 7 bases. For the CDR3, the DNA is TGTGCCAGCAGCTCGAGGACGAACAGGGGTGGAAATTCACCCCTCCACTTT. It translates to CASSSRTNRGGNSPLHF.

DNA for the CDR3: TGTGCCAGCAGCTTGAGACAGAAAAGCACAGATACGCAGTATTTT. Translated, it gives CASSLRQKSTDTQYF. The rearrangement links TRBV5-6 to TRBJ2-3, with a weak D call TRBD1 (5 bases). Germline V CDR1 and CDR2: SGHDT, YYEEEE. The V end was cut by 1 base, the J end by 0 bases, with 9 bases between. The CDR3 sequence is 15 residues long.

The chain carries TRBV6-5 and TRBJ1-1; D not resolved. CDR1 is MNHEY, CDR2 SVGAGI, per germline. The CDR3 has 13 residues. V shed 6 bases and J shed 0 bases, with 8 bases lying between them. The CDR3 is CASRRTVNTEAFF. For the CDR3, the DNA is TGTGCCAGCAGACGAACAGTGAACACTGAAGCTTTCTTT.

The chain couples TRBV10-3 to TRBJ2-3, with 8 bases matching TRBD1. Per the germline V gene, CDR1 is ENHRY and CDR2 is SYGVKD. V trimming: 5 bases; J trimming: 4 bases; junction bases outside the gene matches: 5. The CDR3 sequence is 14 residues long. CDR3 in amino acids: CAISSDRDADTQYF. The CDR3 nucleotides are TGTGCCATCAGTTCGGACAGGGACGCAGATACGCAGTATTTT.

The CDR3, as DNA: TGTGCCAAGGGGGCCGACACCGGGGAGCTGTTTTTT. The encoded protein is CAKGADTGELFF. The chain joins TRBV3-1 (or the pseudogene TRBV3-2) to TRBJ2-2; TRBD1 agrees at 7 bases. Germline CDR1 and CDR2: LGHDT and YNNKEL (reference sequence). The CDR3 extends over 12 amino acids. J gave up 3 bases and V 10 bases, and 2 bases lay outside the gene matches.

This chain connects TRBV6-2 or TRBV6-3 to TRBJ1-5; 9 nucleotides align to TRBD1. This CDR3 comprises 15 residues. Per the germline V gene, CDR1 is MNHEY and CDR2 is SVGEGT. V shed 4 bases, J shed 4 bases, and the junction held 5 bases outside the gene matches. The DNA of the CDR3 is TGTGCCAGCAGTTCAACAGGGGGCGCAAATCAGCCCCAGCATTTT. It specifies CASSSTGGANQPQHF.

The J gene is TRBJ2-1, the V gene TRBV15; D unresolved. V lost 0 bases to trimming and J lost 7 bases, with 13 bases between them. Per germline, CDR1 LNHNV and CDR2 YYDKDF (reference sequence). This CDR3 has 15 amino acids. This chain's CDR3 is CATSRDLLGRNEQFF. The CDR3 nucleotides are TGTGCCACCAGCAGAGATCTCCTAGGTAGAAATGAGCAGTTCTTC.

The chain employs TRBV9 and TRBJ1-3; D is uncertain. CDR1 and CDR2 (germline): SGDLS, YYNGEE. Between the trimmed V and J ends, which lost 0 bases and 4 bases, there was a span of 20 bases. The CDR3 has 18 residues. The CDR3 sequence is CASSVGEEPLGLGNTIYF. Here the CDR3 DNA reads TGTGCCAGCAGCGTAGGTGAGGAGCCACTAGGGTTGGGAAACACCATATATTTT.

The gene calls are TRBV10-3 and TRBJ1-2, with 9 bases that match TRBD1. The CDR3 spans 16 residues. Trimming took 11 bases from V and 4 from J; bases not matched to a gene: 17. Germline V gene lookup returns CDR1 ENHRY and CDR2 SYGVKD. The CDR3 DNA reads TGTGCCTCCCGTGGGGGACAGGGCCTTGACGGCTATGGCTACACCTTC. It encodes CASRGGQGLDGYGYTF.

V is TRBV27 and J is TRBJ2-1, with 9 positions matching TRBD1. Per germline, CDR1 MNHEY and CDR2 SMNVEV (reference sequence). After removal of 6 bases from V and 4 bases from J, the junction contained 7 bases not matched to a gene. CDR3 length equals 15 residues. Here the CDR3 reads CASRPGTGNYNEQFF. CDR3 nucleotide sequence: TGTGCCAGCAGACCCGGGACAGGGAATTACAATGAGCAGTTCTTC.

There are many counts of this clone. V and J are TRBV10-3 and TRBJ1-2, with TRBD1 as a possible D gene (6 bases). Germline V CDR1 and CDR2: ENHRY, SYGVKD. The CDR3 loop spans 15 amino acids. V was pared by 8 bases and J by 3 bases, with 19 bases between. The CDR3 is CAIAGKGGRDYGYTF. DNA for the CDR3: TGTGCCATCGCCGGAAAAGGGGGTCGGGACTATGGCTACACCTTC.

The chain joins TRBV6-2 or TRBV6-3 to TRBJ1-5, with D maybe TRBD1 (5 bases). V dropped 5 bases and J dropped 0 bases, with 8 bases sitting between them. The CDR3 is 14 amino acids. The germline V gene encodes CDR1 MNHEY and CDR2 SVGEGT. CDR3 bases: TGTGCCAGCAGTATGGGGCATAGCAATCAGCCCCAGCATTTT. As protein: CASSMGHSNQPQHF.

The chain combines TRBV29-1 with TRBJ2-3, with TRBD1 as a possible D gene (6 bases). CDR3 length equals 13 residues. Trimming removed 7 bases from V and 1 base from J, with 12 bases in between. Germline V gene sequence: CDR1 SQVTM, CDR2 ANQGSEA. This CDR3 is CSGQGRGTDTQYF. The DNA of the CDR3 is TGCAGCGGGCAGGGGAGAGGCACAGATACGCAGTATTTT.

The chain carries TRBV30 and TRBJ2-7; 12 nucleotides line up with TRBD2. In germline, CDR1 is GTSNPN, CDR2 SVGIG (reference sequence). The V segment lost 8 bases and the J segment 4 bases; nucleotides outside the gene matches: 6. This CDR3 contains 13 residues. CDR3 region: CATRLAGGYEQYF. CDR3 nucleotide sequence: TGTGCCACCAGGCTAGCGGGAGGGTACGAGCAGTACTTC.

The chain has TRBV25-1 and TRBJ2-7; 7 positions agree with TRBD2. The CDR3 length is 16 residues. The ends lost 4 bases at V and 3 bases at J; junction bases unmatched: 12. CDR1 and CDR2 from the germline V gene are MGHDK and SYGVNS. CDR3 region: CASSAQWGGIDYEQYF. As DNA, the CDR3 is TGTGCCAGCAGTGCCCAATGGGGGGGGATTGACTACGAGCAGTACTTC.

Points on this clone: The junction and the germline gene differ at one end; a read error may be behind it. As DNA, the CDR3 is TGTGCCAGCAGTGAAGTGGAGGGGCCGTCGGTTTTT. Its translation: CASSEVEGPSVF. V gene TRBV25-1 combines with J gene TRBJ1-4; maybe TRBD1 (5 bases). Per the germline V gene, CDR1 is MGHDK and CDR2 is SYGVNS. The CDR3 covers 12 residues.

The V gene is TRBV6-5, the J gene TRBJ2-7; 9 nucleotides match TRBD1. The CDR3 length is 13 residues. J gave up 4 bases and V 5 bases, and 3 bases lay outside the gene matches. Per germline, CDR1 MNHEY and CDR2 SVGAGI. This CDR3 is CASSRTGDYEQYF. CDR3 nucleotides: TGTGCCAGCAGTAGGACAGGGGATTACGAGCAGTACTTC.

V usage is TRBV24-1 and J usage is TRBJ2-1, with a weak D call TRBD1 (6 bases). Germline lookup yields CDR1 KGHDR and CDR2 SFDVKD. Trimming left V 7 bases short and J 10 bases short, with 13 bases between. The length of the CDR3 is 12 residues. In DNA form, the CDR3 reads TGTGCCACCAGATGGGGGCAAGGGGAGCAGTTCTTC. Translated: CATRWGQGEQFF.

This clone was observed a single time. This sequence joins TRBV6-5 and TRBJ2-1; TRBD2 matches 13 bases. Germline V CDR1 and CDR2: MNHEY, SVGAGI. Germline trimming cut 4 bases from V and 6 bases from J; bases unmatched to any gene: 6. The CDR3 has 16 residues. The CDR3 nucleotides are TGTGCCAGCAGTTCAACTAGCGGGGGGGCAACCAATGAGCAGTTCTTC. Protein sequence: CASSSTSGGATNEQFF.

The chain carries TRBV5-1 and TRBJ2-1, with 10 bases aligning to TRBD2. Germline V gene sequence: CDR1 SGHRS, CDR2 YFSETQ. The CDR3 has 18 residues. The ends lost 1 base at V and 5 bases at J; junction bases unmatched: 12. CDR3 region: CASSLTSTSGPQNNEQFF. For the CDR3, the DNA is TGCGCCAGCAGCTTGACTTCGACTAGCGGGCCCCAAAACAATGAGCAGTTCTTC.

As DNA, the CDR3 is TGTGCCAGTAGTCCGGGACATAGCAATCAGCCCCAGCATTTT. This sequence encodes CASSPGHSNQPQHF. V and J are TRBV19 and TRBJ1-5; tentative D call: TRBD1 (6 bases). Deletions cut 5 bases from V and 0 bases from J, with 8 bases between. This CDR3 is 14 amino acids long. The germline V gene has CDR1 LNHDA and CDR2 SQIVND (reference sequence).

The chain combines TRBV15 with TRBJ1-5; D ambiguous. The CDR3 spans 15 residues. Trimming took 4 bases from V and 11 from J, leaving 21 bases between them. Per germline, CDR1 LNHNV and CDR2 YYDKDF (reference sequence). Here the CDR3 reads CATSIGGGWKLAQHF. The CDR3 coding sequence is TGTGCCACCAGCATAGGCGGCGGATGGAAATTGGCCCAGCATTTT. The full variable domain, with the rest looked up from reference TRBV15 and TRBJ1-5, is DAMVIQNPRYQVTQFGKPVTLSCSQTLNHNVMYWYQQKSSQAPKLLFHYYDKDFNNEADTPDNFQSRRPNTSFCFLDIRSPGLGDTAMYLCATSIGGGWKLAQHFGDGTRLSIL.

The chain links TRBV5-5 to TRBJ2-3; 7 nucleotides line up with TRBD2. The germline CDR1 and CDR2 sequences are SGHKS and YYEKEE (reference sequence). After removal of 5 bases from V and 3 bases from J, the junction contained 9 bases not matched to a gene. The CDR3 has 15 amino acids. Written as DNA, the CDR3 is TGTGCCAGCAGTCGGGCGGGAGACGGAACAGATACGCAGTATTTT. Translated, it gives CASSRAGDGTDTQYF.

The V and J genes are TRBV5-1 and TRBJ2-5, with D unresolved. The CDR3 totals 14 residues. The ends were cut back, 5 bases at V and 7 bases at J, with 18 bases in the middle. Germline assignment: CDR1 SGHRS and CDR2 YFSETQ. Written as DNA, the CDR3 is TGCGCCAGCAGTTCGAACCTGAGTATCTCGACCCAGTACTTC. Translating it yields CASSSNLSISTQYF.